The rows below give T cell receptor beta chains drawn from one sample of a study of cytomegalovirus exposure and HLA in healthy donors. Clones were sequenced by immunoSEQ multiplex PCR, and TCRdb holds only the in-frame ones, with some missing. This table has about 47,000 clones, approximately 65% appearing once. Sequenced material: PBMCs. Receptors were obtained from a young man in good health and CMV-seronegative. CDR3s include the opening cysteine and the closing phenylalanine or tryptophan. The D gene is left open where the match is weak. Size tells how often a clone was seen (once, few, many) or the class of an expanded clone, and some rows leave it out.

abundance,j_gene,v_gene,d_gene,len,CDR3nt,CDR3aa
once,TRBJ2-2,TRBV5-6,TRBD2,15,TGTGCCAGCAGCCTCCCCGGGAGGGCCACCGGGGAGCTGTTTTTT,CASSLPGRATGELFF
few,TRBJ1-1,TRBV25-1,NA,12,TGTGCCAGCAGACAGGGTTTAACTGAAGCTTTCTTT,CASRQGLTEAFF
NA,TRBJ2-7,TRBV5-6,NA,17,TGTGCCAGCAGCTTGGTGAGGCGGCGCACAAGCTCCTACGAGCAGTACTTC,CASSLVRRRTSSYEQYF
NA,TRBJ1-2,TRBV5-5,NA,13,TGTGCCAGCAGCTTAGTAGGGGCGCCTGGCTACACCTTC,CASSLVGAPGYTF
NA,TRBJ1-1,TRBV5-4,NA,15,TGTGCCAGCAGCCCGAACAGCGGGGTGAACACTGAAGCTTTCTTT,CASSPNSGVNTEAFF
NA,TRBJ1-2,TRBV18,NA,14,TGTGCCAGCTCACCACTGAGCAGCGACTATGGCTACACCTTC,CASSPLSSDYGYTF
NA,TRBJ1-2,TRBV7-9,NA,12,TGTGCCAGCAGCCGAAGAAACGGGGGCTACACCTTC,CASSRRNGGYTF
once,TRBJ2-5,TRBV10-2,TRBD1,15,TGCGCCAGCAGAATCCAGGACAGGGATCAAGAGACCCAGTACTTC,CASRIQDRDQETQYF
once,TRBJ2-5,TRBV5-1,TRBD1,13,TGCGCCAGCAGCCCTGACAGGGCTGAGACCCAGTACTTC,CASSPDRAETQYF
NA,TRBJ2-1,TRBV4-1,NA,17,TGCGCCAGCAGCCAACCAACTGTGACTAGGACGCTGCATGAGCAGTTCTTC,CASSQPTVTRTLHEQFF
few,TRBJ2-1,TRBV10-3,TRBD2,15,TGTGCCATCAGTGGCGGGACTAGCGGGAGCTATGAGCAGTTCTTC,CAISGGTSGSYEQFF
NA,TRBJ2-7,TRBV6-6,NA,13,TGTGCCAGCAGTAAGACAGGCGAGTACGAGCAGTACTTC,CASSKTGEYEQYF
NA,TRBJ2-6,TRBV13,NA,15,TGTGCCAGCAGCATCAGGGCCTTGGGGGCCAACGTCCTGACTTTC,CASSIRALGANVLTF
NA,TRBJ2-7,TRBV27,TRBD2,16,TGTGCCAGCAGTTTACTCCTAGCGGGAGGGCCCGACGAGCAGTACTTC,CASSLLLAGGPDEQYF
NA,TRBJ1-4,TRBV14,NA,16,TGTGCCAGCAGCCAAGACCACACCACAACTAATGAAAAACTGTTTTTT,CASSQDHTTTNEKLFF
NA,TRBJ2-1,TRBV6-1,TRBD2,14,TGTGCCAGCAGAAGGAGTAGCGGGACACAAGAGCAGTTCTTC,CASRRSSGTQEQFF
NA,TRBJ2-2,TRBV18,NA,17,TGTGCCAGCTCACCACCGGGGGCCACTAGGAACACCGGGGAGCTGTTTTTT,CASSPPGATRNTGELFF
few,TRBJ2-5,TRBV6-1,NA,12,TGTGCCAGCAGTGAAGTCGGAGAGACCCAGTACTTC,CASSEVGETQYF
NA,TRBJ2-5,TRBV10-2,NA,12,TGCGCCAGCAGTGTCCAGGGAGAGACCCAGTACTTC,CASSVQGETQYF
NA,TRBJ2-1,TRBV5-1,TRBD2,16,TGCGCCAGCAGCTTACCCCTAGCGGACTTCTACAATGAGCAGTTCTTC,CASSLPLADFYNEQFF
NA,TRBJ1-5,TRBV5-1,TRBD1,15,TGCGCCAGCAGCTTGACAGGGGGGGGCAATCAGCCCCAGCATTTT,CASSLTGGGNQPQHF
few,TRBJ1-2,TRBV7-9,NA,14,TGTGCCAGCAGCTTAGGGACACCTAACTATGGCTACACCTTC,CASSLGTPNYGYTF
NA,TRBJ2-3,TRBV6-6,NA,14,TGTGCCAGCAGTCGCCCCGGGGGCACAGATACGCAGTATTTT,CASSRPGGTDTQYF
NA,TRBJ1-1,TRBV2,NA,14,TGTGCCAGCAGAATCGACAGCCTGAACACTGAAGCTTTCTTT,CASRIDSLNTEAFF
NA,TRBJ1-2,TRBV5-1,TRBD1,15,TGCGCCAGCAGACCCGGGACAGGGGGTGTCTATGGCTACACCTTC,CASRPGTGGVYGYTF
NA,TRBJ2-1,TRBV2,TRBD2,14,TGTGCCAGCAGTGATCTAGCGGGTGTCGATGAGCAGTTCTTC,CASSDLAGVDEQFF
NA,TRBJ2-2,TRBV5-5,NA,18,TGTGCCAGCAGCTCAGAGAGAAGGGGGAATGAAGTGGGCGGGGAGCTGTTTTTT,CASSSERRGNEVGGELFF
NA,TRBJ2-5,TRBV5-1,TRBD2,15,TGCGCCAGCAGTCAAAACTCGGGGGGCCAAGAGACCCAGTACTTC,CASSQNSGGQETQYF
NA,TRBJ2-7,TRBV19,TRBD1,13,TGTGCCAGTAGTATAGGGGACAGACCAGAGCAGTACTTC,CASSIGDRPEQYF
NA,TRBJ1-2,TRBV5-1,TRBD1,14,TGCGCCAGCAGTACGGACAGGGGGCTCTATGGCTACACCTTC,CASSTDRGLYGYTF
few,TRBJ2-1,TRBV4-1,NA,19,TGCGCCAGCAGCCAAGAAAGGGAGGAGTCCGCGAGCTCCTACAATGAGCAGTTCTTC,CASSQEREESASSYNEQFF
NA,TRBJ2-7,TRBV7-9,NA,17,TGTGCCAGCAGCTTAATCCGGGACAACCCTATTTATGACGAGCAGTACTTC,CASSLIRDNPIYDEQYF
NA,TRBJ1-2,TRBV6-1,TRBD1,14,TGTGCCAGCTTAAAAACGGGACAGATTAATGGCTACACCTTC,CASLKTGQINGYTF
NA,TRBJ1-1,TRBV5-6,NA,18,TGTGCCAGCAGCCACTCCCCTTTCGCGGGGGCCCCAAACACTGAAGCTTTCTTT,CASSHSPFAGAPNTEAFF
NA,TRBJ2-4,TRBV6-1,TRBD1,13,TGTGCCAGCAGTTGGGACAGGGTAGGCATTCAGTACTTC,CASSWDRVGIQYF
NA,TRBJ1-1,TRBV20-1,NA,11,TGCAGTGCTAGGTTCCAGGTTGAAGCTTTCTTT,CSARFQVEAFF
NA,TRBJ2-7,TRBV6-1,TRBD1,14,TGTGCCAGCAGTGAATCCTGGGACAGGTACGAGCAGTACTTC,CASSESWDRYEQYF
NA,TRBJ2-7,TRBV2,TRBD1,15,TGTGCCAGTAACCGCAAACAGGGGGCCGGTTACGAGCAGTACTTC,CASNRKQGAGYEQYF
NA,TRBJ1-2,TRBV6-4,NA,16,TGTGCCAGCAGTGATGGGGGGGCGCTTAACCGGTATGGCTACACCTTC,CASSDGGALNRYGYTF
NA,TRBJ1-1,TRBV7-2,NA,16,TGTGCCAGCAGCTTCTTTGAGGAGATGGGGGGAACTGAAGCTTTCTTT,CASSFFEEMGGTEAFF
NA,TRBJ1-1,TRBV12-5,NA,13,TGTGCTAGTGGTTACGAGGGCCACACTGAAGCTTTCTTT,CASGYEGHTEAFF
NA,TRBJ1-1,TRBV6-5,NA,14,TGTGCCAGCACTCGGTACGGGAAGAACACTGAAGCTTTCTTT,CASTRYGKNTEAFF
NA,TRBJ2-3,TRBV29-1,NA,13,TGCAGCGTTCGGAGGGTAGGGGCAGATACGCAGTATTTT,CSVRRVGADTQYF
NA,TRBJ2-2,TRBV5-4,NA,14,TGTGCCAGCAGCTTGATGGGGGCATCCGGGGAGCTGTTTTTT,CASSLMGASGELFF
NA,TRBJ2-5,TRBV5-4,TRBD2,14,TGTGCCAGCCAGCGGGAGGGCCTTTTGGAGACCCAGTACTTC,CASQREGLLETQYF
NA,TRBJ2-2,TRBV10-1,TRBD1,14,TGCGCCAGCCAGGCAGGGGGAAACACCGGGGAGCTGTTTTTT,CASQAGGNTGELFF
NA,TRBJ1-5,TRBV6-5,NA,14,TGTGCCAGCAGTTACTTCCCCACAAATCAGCCCCAGCATTTT,CASSYFPTNQPQHF
NA,TRBJ2-1,TRBV5-1,TRBD2,15,TGCGCCAGCAGCCTCGGGACTAGCGGGTACAATGAGCAGTTCTTC,CASSLGTSGYNEQFF
NA,TRBJ1-1,TRBV19,NA,20,TGTGCCAGTAGTATAGAGGGGCTCGAAGAATTACAGTTTATTAACACTGAAGCTTTCTTT,CASSIEGLEELQFINTEAFF
NA,TRBJ2-5,TRBV30,TRBD2,15,TGTGCCTGGACCCCGGGACTAGCGTCACAAGAGACCCAGTACTTC,CAWTPGLASQETQYF
once,TRBJ2-3,TRBV10-3,TRBD2,15,TGTGCTACCGCTCGCGGGAGTGGGCTCACAGATACGCAGTATTTT,CATARGSGLTDTQYF
NA,TRBJ2-7,TRBV4-1,NA,15,TGCGCCAGCAGCCAAGATCTCGGCGCGGCCTACGAGCAGTACTTC,CASSQDLGAAYEQYF
NA,TRBJ2-1,TRBV4-1,TRBD2,18,TGCGCCAGCAGCCCTGGACTAGCGGGAGGTATCCTAAACAATGAGCAGTTCTTC,CASSPGLAGGILNNEQFF